The present entry profiles one T cell receptor (beta chain) with its context. The target antigen is unknown. This sample is part of a study of PD-1 blockade in classical Hodgkin lymphoma. Assay: immunoSEQ multiplex PCR; the TCRdb copy retains only in-frame clones and omits some. In the table there are 28,000 or so clones, over 60% of which are singletons. The V gene lost 5 bases and the J gene lost 1 base, with 8 bases spanning the gap. Germline-derived CDR1 and CDR2 are SSHAT and FNYEAQ (reference sequence). The CDR3 runs to 13 residues. After autologous stem cell transplantation all patients relapsed, and prior brentuximab vedotin exposure differed between cohorts. Study-wide points: What drove the repertoire differences, possibly disease activity or prior therapy, has not been defined.

This sequence was found in a human donor with classical Hodgkin lymphoma. The chain couples TRBV7-7 to TRBJ2-5, with D possibly called TRBD1 or TRBD2 (5 bases each). The material sequenced was peripheral blood mononuclear cells (PBMCs), taken before the second cycle of nivolumab. CDR3 nucleotides: TGTGCCAGCAGCGAGGGACCCCAAGAGACCCAGTACTTC. It codes for CASSEGPQETQYF.